The sequence of this T cell receptor (beta chain) was determined in a study of a mutant IDH1 vaccine in newly diagnosed glioma. About the research overall: Eight vaccine injections were given to patients in weeks 1, 3, 5, 7, 11, 15, 19 and 23. In some groups vaccination began 4-6 weeks post-radiotherapy; others received it with temozolomide. Treated patients were roughly 62% male, roughly 38% female, mean age about 43 years. Findings and limits, study-wide: Top peripheral T cell clonotype shifts appeared unrelated to pseudoprogression.

The CDR3 length is 15 residues. V was pared by 0 bases and J by 7 bases, with 16 bases between. Germline V gene data show CDR1 as GTSNPN and CDR2 as SVGIG (reference sequence). Sequenced by immunoSEQ multiplex PCR; TCRdb stores in-frame clones only, minus some. In the table there are fewer than 100,000 clones, roughly nine tenths of which are singletons. About this clone itself: The antigen is unknown.

Time point meaning: week 5, during vaccination. All doses held 300 ug of mutant IDH1 20-mer peptide, with topical imiquimod. V gene TRBV30 combines with J gene TRBJ1-5; TRBD1 is a possible D gene (5 bases). The specimen was PBMCs, collected from a glioma patient whose treatment included an IDH1 peptide vaccine. This sequence originates from a woman aged 50 to 60 with glioma. Written as DNA, the CDR3 is TGTGCCTGGAGTGTAACAGCAGGGATCGGACAGCCCCAGCATTTT. Protein sequence: CAWSVTAGIGQPQHF.